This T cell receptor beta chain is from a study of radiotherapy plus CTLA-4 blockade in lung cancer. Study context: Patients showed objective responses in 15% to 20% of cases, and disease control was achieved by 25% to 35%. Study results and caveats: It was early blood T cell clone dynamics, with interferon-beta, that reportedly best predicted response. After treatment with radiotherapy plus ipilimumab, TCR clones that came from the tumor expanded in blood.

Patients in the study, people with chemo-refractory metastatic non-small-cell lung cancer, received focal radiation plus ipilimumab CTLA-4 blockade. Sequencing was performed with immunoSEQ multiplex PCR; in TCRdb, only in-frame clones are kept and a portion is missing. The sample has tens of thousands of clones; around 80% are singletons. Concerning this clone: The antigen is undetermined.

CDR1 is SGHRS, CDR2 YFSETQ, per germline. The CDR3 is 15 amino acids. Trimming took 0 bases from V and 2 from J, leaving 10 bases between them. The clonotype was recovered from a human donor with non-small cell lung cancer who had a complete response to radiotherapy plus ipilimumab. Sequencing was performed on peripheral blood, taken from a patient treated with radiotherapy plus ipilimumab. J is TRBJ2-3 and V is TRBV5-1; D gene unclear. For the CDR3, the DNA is TGCGCCAGCAGCTTGGCAGACCTATCCACAGATACGCAGTATTTT. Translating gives CASSLADLSTDTQYF.